Following are 24 T cell receptor beta chains from one sample sequenced in a study of PD-1 blockade in classical Hodgkin lymphoma. Sequencing used immunoSEQ multiplex PCR; TCRdb keeps in-frame clones, though not all of them. Of 95,000 to 100,000 clones listed, 80% to 90% are singletons. Every one of the patients relapsed after autologous stem cell transplantation (brentuximab vedotin exposure was variable). Sequencing was performed on peripheral blood mononuclear cells (PBMCs), taken before the second cycle of nivolumab. These receptors were taken from a human donor with classical Hodgkin lymphoma.

The V and J genes are TRBV14 and TRBJ1-1; D is possibly TRBD1 (5 bases). V lost 0 bases and J lost 4, with 18 bases in between. This CDR3 contains 17 residues. Germline loops: CDR1 SGHDN, CDR2 FVKESK. CDR3 sequence reads: CASSQDEAPIQVTEAFF. In nucleotides, the CDR3 is TGTGCCAGCAGCCAAGATGAGGCCCCGATACAGGTCACTGAAGCTTTCTTT.

This clone was observed once. This sequence joins TRBV5-1 and TRBJ1-4; the D is unclear. This CDR3 is built from 13 residues. V was cut by 3 bases and J by 10 bases, with 13 bases left in between. Germline V gene data show CDR1 as SGHRS and CDR2 as YFSETQ. CDR3 bases: TGCGCCAGCAGCTCACCGGGCCACCGAAAACTGTTTTTT. This translates into CASSSPGHRKLFF.

The chain couples TRBV6-6 to TRBJ1-3; D unresolved. Germline values: CDR1 MNHNY, CDR2 SVGAGI (reference sequence). Trimming took 0 bases from V and 2 from J, leaving 8 bases between them. This CDR3 contains 15 residues. The CDR3 nucleotides are TGTGCCAGCAGTTACTCGGCTTGGGCTGGAAACACCATATATTTT. This translates into CASSYSAWAGNTIYF.

The rearrangement joins TRBV10-2 to TRBJ2-5; D remains ambiguous. CDR1 is WSHSY and CDR2 is SAAADI in the germline V gene. V lost 3 bases and J 7 bases, leaving 6 bases between the germline ends. The CDR3 loop spans 11 amino acids. The CDR3 DNA sequence: TGCGCCAGCAGTGATAGATGGACCCAGTACTTC. Protein product: CASSDRWTQYF.

This clone has more than one count but fewer than ten. The genes are TRBV7-7 and TRBJ2-3, with D unresolved. Trimming removed 1 base from V and 4 bases from J, with 6 bases in between. The germline gives CDR1 SSHAT, CDR2 FNYEAQ (reference sequence). This CDR3 is built from 13 residues. CDR3 sequence reads: CASSLDSADTQYF. As DNA, the CDR3 is TGTGCCAGCAGCTTAGATTCCGCAGATACGCAGTATTTT.

This clone was counted a single time. V is TRBV6-1 and J is TRBJ2-7; tentatively, D is TRBD1 (5 bases). The germline gives CDR1 MNHNS, CDR2 SASEGT. There are 15 residues in the CDR3. V lost 3 bases and J 5 bases, leaving 17 bases between the germline ends. The CDR3 region is CASSDGLWSTDEQYF. The CDR3 DNA sequence: TGTGCCAGCAGTGATGGGCTTTGGTCGACAGACGAGCAGTACTTC.

In this sample, this clone turned up once. Other nucleotide sequences in the sample specify the same CDR3. The chain is built from TRBV27 and TRBJ1-1; D not resolved. Trimming left V 2 bases short and J 2 bases short, with 6 bases between. The V gene's germline CDR1 is MNHEY and CDR2 SMNVEV (reference sequence). This CDR3 comprises 13 residues. DNA of the CDR3: TGTGCCAGCAGTTTAATCGGTAACACTGAAGCTTTCTTT. It yields the protein CASSLIGNTEAFF.

The V call is TRBV29-1, the J call TRBJ2-3; TRBD2 is a possible D gene (6 bases). The length of the CDR3 is 14 residues. From germline, CDR1 is SQVTM and CDR2 ANQGSEA. V gave up 4 bases and J gave up 3 bases, with 14 bases separating them. CDR3 residues: CSVVGGASTDTQYF. The CDR3 bases are TGCAGCGTTGTCGGAGGGGCCAGTACAGATACGCAGTATTTT.

The sample holds one count of this clone. Written as DNA, the CDR3 is TGTGCCAGCAGTCTAACTATTCTAGTAAATGAGCAGTTCTTC. Translated, it gives CASSLTILVNEQFF. The V call is TRBV6-6, the J call TRBJ2-1; D is unresolved. This CDR3 region has 14 residues. Germline CDR1 is MNHNY and CDR2 is SVGAGI (reference sequence). The germline V and J ends were trimmed by 5 bases and 7 bases, with 15 bases remaining between them.

The CDR3 bases are TGTGCCAGCAGCGTGGGGACTAGCCACTCCTACGAGCAGTACTTC. It encodes CASSVGTSHSYEQYF. The chain recombines TRBV9 with TRBJ2-7, with 9 bases that match TRBD2. V trimming: 2 bases; J trimming: 0 bases; junction bases outside the gene matches: 3. The CDR3 loop spans 15 amino acids. Germline V gives CDR1 SGDLS, CDR2 YYNGEE.

V and J are TRBV6-6 and TRBJ1-5; D ambiguous. The CDR3 is 16 residues long. Deletions cut 0 bases from V and 4 bases from J, with 13 bases between. Germline CDR1 and CDR2: MNHNY and SVGAGI (reference sequence). CDR3 sequence (DNA): TGTGCCAGCAGTTACTCGCCAGGCACCATTAATCAGCCCCAGCATTTT. Encoded protein: CASSYSPGTINQPQHF.

This clone appeared once. The rearrangement links TRBV6-1 to TRBJ2-7; no clear D. This CDR3 region has 16 residues. CDR1 MNHNS and CDR2 SASEGT come from the germline V gene. Trimming removed 2 bases from V and 3 bases from J, with 17 bases in between. CDR3 amino acids: CASSEPLARRLYEQYF. The CDR3, as DNA: TGTGCCAGCAGTGAACCCCTTGCCCGGCGGCTCTACGAGCAGTACTTC.

This sequence joins TRBV7-6 and TRBJ2-3; 8 positions match TRBD1. The CDR3 runs to 16 residues. V shed 1 base and J 1 base; nucleotides not matched to a gene: 4. Germline lookup yields CDR1 SGHVS and CDR2 FNYEAQ. The CDR3 is CASSLVHRGGTDTQYF. In DNA form, the CDR3 reads TGTGCCAGCAGCTTAGTCCACAGGGGGGGCACAGATACGCAGTATTTT.

The chain uses TRBV13 and TRBJ1-4; the D gene is possibly TRBD1 (6 bases). Germline CDR1 PRHDT, CDR2 FYEKMQ (reference sequence). The CDR3 contains 15 residues. Trimming left V 5 bases short and J 4 bases short, with 14 bases between. CDR3 in DNA: TGTGCCAGCAGCGCAACAGGGACGGATAATGAAAAACTGTTTTTT. It specifies CASSATGTDNEKLFF.

The sample holds a few counts of this clone. This rearrangement joins TRBV6-1 to TRBJ2-7; TRBD2 might be the D (6 bases). The CDR3 is 12 amino acids. Germline V lookup: CDR1 MNHNS, CDR2 SASEGT. Trimming removed 6 bases from V and 4 bases from J, with 10 bases in between. Written as DNA, the CDR3 is TGTGCCAGCAGGGGACTCCAATACGAGCAGTACTTC. Its translation: CASRGLQYEQYF.

The gene calls are TRBV7-9 and TRBJ2-4; D is unclear. CDR1 and CDR2 (germline): SEHNR, FQNEAQ (reference sequence). V lost 1 base, J lost 2 bases, and 9 bases lay in between. This CDR3 contains 15 residues. This CDR3 reads CASSLGWDTKNIQYF. The CDR3 bases are TGTGCCAGCAGCTTAGGTTGGGATACCAAAAACATTCAGTACTTC.

The V gene is TRBV28, the J gene TRBJ2-3; either TRBD1 or TRBD2 may fit D (5 bases each). Trimming removed 4 bases at V and 4 bases at J, with 18 bases between. Germline V gene data show CDR1 as MDHEN and CDR2 as SYDVKM. The CDR3 runs 16 residues. The CDR3 spells CASSSTRDHMSDTQYF. DNA for the CDR3: TGTGCCAGCAGTTCCACCCGGGACCACATGTCAGATACGCAGTATTTT.

The CDR3 sequence: CASSPFGGGNQPQHF. The CDR3 coding sequence is TGTGCCAGCAGTCCTTTTGGTGGCGGAAATCAGCCCCAGCATTTT. The rearrangement uses TRBV9 and TRBJ1-5; unclear D gene. V was clipped by 5 bases and J by 4 bases, with 16 bases between them. CDR1 SGDLS and CDR2 YYNGEE come from the germline V gene. The CDR3 has 15 amino acids. Combining the CDR3 with reference TRBV9 and TRBJ1-5 gives the whole variable domain DSGVTQTPKHLITATGQRVTLRCSPRSGDLSVYWYQQSLDQGLQFLIQYYNGEERAKGNILERFSAQQFPDLHSELNLSSLELGDSALYFCASSPFGGGNQPQHFGDGTRLSIL.

The chain links TRBV5-1 to TRBJ1-4; D gene ambiguous. Germline values: CDR1 SGHRS, CDR2 YFSETQ. The CDR3 extends over 16 amino acids. Between the trimmed V and J ends, which lost 0 bases and 4 bases, there was a span of 13 bases. As DNA, the CDR3 is TGCGCCAGCAGCTTGGTAGGTGGGCAGAGTAATGAAAAACTGTTTTTT. It translates to CASSLVGGQSNEKLFF.

The V and J genes are TRBV9 and TRBJ2-3, with D possibly matching TRBD2 (6 bases). The CDR3 length is 16 residues. Per germline, CDR1 SGDLS and CDR2 YYNGEE. V was clipped by 3 bases and J by 1 base, with 15 bases between them. The CDR3 nucleotides read TGTGCCAGCAGCGCCTTAGGCGGGGCCGGCACAGATACGCAGTATTTT. This codes for CASSALGGAGTDTQYF.

The chain uses TRBV30 and TRBJ1-1; D is uncertain. CDR1 and CDR2 (germline): GTSNPN, SVGIG (reference sequence). The CDR3 spans 14 residues. The V gene lost 5 bases and the J gene lost 2 bases, with 15 bases spanning the gap. The CDR3 DNA reads as TGTGCCTGGCTAGACATCCCGATCAACACTGAAGCTTTCTTT. Translating it yields CAWLDIPINTEAFF.

The sample holds a few counts of this clone. Its ends do not fully match the called genes, so a read error is possible. CDR3 nucleotide sequence: TGCGCCAGCAGCCAGGTCGGGACTAGCGGGGGGGCCCACTCTTTT. It codes for CASSQVGTSGGAHSF. The chain recombines TRBV4-3 with TRBJ2-3, with 16 bases aligning to TRBD2. This CDR3 has 15 residues. CDR1 and CDR2 (germline): LGHNA, YSLEER.

This clone was picked up one time. The germline gene is not matched at one end of the junction; a read error may be the cause. The chain joins TRBV6-1 to TRBJ2-7; no clear D. Germline V gene data show CDR1 as MNHNS and CDR2 as SASEGT. CDR3 size: 12 residues. CDR3 sequence (DNA): TGTGCCAGCAGCCCCGCCTCCGACGAGCAGTACTTC. It codes for CASSPASDEQYF.

V gene TRBV7-6 combines with J gene TRBJ1-3; possibly TRBD1 for D (5 bases). Germline V gene sequence: CDR1 SGHVS, CDR2 FNYEAQ. The CDR3 is 16 amino acids. Deletions cut 1 base from V and 0 bases from J, with 10 bases between. The CDR3 sequence is CASSLGDPFSGNTIYF. The CDR3 DNA reads TGTGCCAGCAGCTTAGGGGACCCCTTCTCTGGAAACACCATATATTTT.